This TCR beta chain was sequenced for a study of T cell responses to AZD1222 COVID-19 vaccine. Study summary: Pooled in the analysis were second doses at about 4 or about 12 weeks. Findings of the study overall: The span of vaccine-associated CD4 TCRs extended across spike, with dominance at 160-218 and 743-854. Two doses of AZD1222 preceded a rise in Spike-specific TCR breadth and depth.

Method: immunoSEQ multiplex PCR; TCRdb's copy keeps in-frame clones and lacks some. The sample lists some 60,000 clones; 84% were seen once. Concerning this clone itself: Antigen specificity is unknown.

The sequence derives from an adult in good health. This specimen was peripheral blood, taken on day 0 of AZD1222 vaccination.

CDR3: CATSRDKTGRDGYTF. CDR3 bases: TGTGCCACCAGCAGGGACAAGACCGGGCGGGATGGCTACACCTTC. J is TRBJ1-2 and V is TRBV15, with TRBD1 as a possible D gene (5 bases). Trimming left V 3 bases short and J 6 bases short, with 17 bases between. Germline V CDR1 and CDR2: LNHNV, YYDKDF (reference sequence). This CDR3 region has 15 residues.